This TCR beta chain stems from a study of blood T cell repertoires in COVID-19. Assay: immunoSEQ multiplex PCR; the TCRdb copy retains only in-frame clones and omits some. The data show fewer than 200,000 clones, around 86% seen once. The germline CDR1 and CDR2 sequences are GTSNPN and SVGIG (reference sequence). The V end lost 2 bases, the J end lost 4 bases, and 14 bases lay between the germline ends. The CDR3 is made up of 14 amino acids. Material: PBMCs or T cells enriched from blood (not recorded which). The sequence was obtained from a woman in her thirties or forties in a cohort exposed to, infected with or recovered from COVID-19 (not recorded which). The genes are TRBV30 and TRBJ1-1; perhaps TRBD1 as D (5 bases). In nucleotides, the CDR3 is TGTGCCTGGAGTCTTGGCAGGGAGGCCACTGAAGCTTTCTTT. Amino acids: CAWSLGREATEAFF. Variable domain in full (rest from reference TRBV30 and TRBJ1-1): SQTIHQWPATLVQPVGSPLSLECTVEGTSNPNLYWYRQAAGRGLQLLFYSVGIGQISSEVPQNLSASRPQDRQFILSSKKLLLSDSGFYLCAWSLGREATEAFFGQGTRLTVV.